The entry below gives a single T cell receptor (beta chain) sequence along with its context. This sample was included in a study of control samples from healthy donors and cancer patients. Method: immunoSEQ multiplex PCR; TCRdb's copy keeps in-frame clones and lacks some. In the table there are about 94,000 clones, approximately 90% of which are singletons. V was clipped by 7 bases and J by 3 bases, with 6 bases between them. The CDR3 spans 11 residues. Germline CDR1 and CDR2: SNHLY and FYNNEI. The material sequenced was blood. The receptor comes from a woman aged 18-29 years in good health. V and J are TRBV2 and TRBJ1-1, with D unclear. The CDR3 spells CASTPYTEAFF. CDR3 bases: TGTGCCAGCACGCCCTACACTGAAGCTTTCTTT. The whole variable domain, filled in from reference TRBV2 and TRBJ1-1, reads EPEVTQTPSHQVTQMGQEVILRCVPISNHLYFYWYRQILGQKVEFLVSFYNNEISEKSEIFDDQFSVERPDGSNFTLKIRSTKLEDSAMYFCASTPYTEAFFGQGTRLTVV.